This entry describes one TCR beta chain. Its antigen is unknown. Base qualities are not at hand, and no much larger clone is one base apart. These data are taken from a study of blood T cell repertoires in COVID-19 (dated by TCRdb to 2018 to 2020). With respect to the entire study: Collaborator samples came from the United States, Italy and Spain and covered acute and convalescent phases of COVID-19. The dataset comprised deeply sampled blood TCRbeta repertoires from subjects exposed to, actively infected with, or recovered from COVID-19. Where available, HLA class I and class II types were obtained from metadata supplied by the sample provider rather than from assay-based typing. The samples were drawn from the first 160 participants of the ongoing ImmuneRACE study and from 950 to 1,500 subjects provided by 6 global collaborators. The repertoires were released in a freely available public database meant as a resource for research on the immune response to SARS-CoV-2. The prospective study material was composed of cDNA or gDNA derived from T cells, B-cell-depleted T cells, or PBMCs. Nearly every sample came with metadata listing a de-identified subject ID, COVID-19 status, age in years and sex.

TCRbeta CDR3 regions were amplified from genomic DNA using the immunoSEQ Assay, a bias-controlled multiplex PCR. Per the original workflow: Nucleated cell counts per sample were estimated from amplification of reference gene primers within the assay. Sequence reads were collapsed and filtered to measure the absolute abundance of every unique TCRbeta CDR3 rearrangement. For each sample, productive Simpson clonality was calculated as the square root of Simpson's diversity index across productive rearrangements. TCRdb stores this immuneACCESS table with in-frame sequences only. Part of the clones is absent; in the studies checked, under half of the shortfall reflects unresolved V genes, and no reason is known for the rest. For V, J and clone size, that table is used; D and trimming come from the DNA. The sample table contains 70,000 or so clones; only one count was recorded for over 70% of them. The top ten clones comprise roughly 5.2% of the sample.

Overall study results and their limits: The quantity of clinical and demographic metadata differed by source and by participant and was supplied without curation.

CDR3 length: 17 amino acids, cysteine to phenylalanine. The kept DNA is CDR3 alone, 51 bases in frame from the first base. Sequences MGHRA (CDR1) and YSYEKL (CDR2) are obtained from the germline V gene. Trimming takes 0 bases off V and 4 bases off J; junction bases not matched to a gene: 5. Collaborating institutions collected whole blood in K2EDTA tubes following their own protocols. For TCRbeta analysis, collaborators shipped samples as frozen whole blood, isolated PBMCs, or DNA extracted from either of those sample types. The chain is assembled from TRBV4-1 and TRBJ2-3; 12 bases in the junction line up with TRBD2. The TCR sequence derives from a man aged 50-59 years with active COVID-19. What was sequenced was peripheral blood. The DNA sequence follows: TGCGCCAGCAGCCAAGAAACCCTAGCGGGAGGGTCAGATACGCAGTATTTT. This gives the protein CASSQETLAGGSDTQYF.